Judged by abundance, the clone carrying this TCR beta chain is medium-sized. Its specificity is unknown. TCR alpha and TCR beta cDNA libraries carrying sample barcodes and UMIs were produced by 5'RACE using constant-segment primers. MiXCR, run by TCRdb on the 5' RACE reads, gives a single entry per CDR3 protein. The sample shows about 13,000 distinct CDR3 sequences, about 11% of them seen only once. The data belong to a study of T-cell memory formation after mild COVID-19. Findings of the study overall: Whether second-wave clones peaking at day 37 were SARS-CoV-2 specific went unconfirmed.

Trimming at V came to 8 bases and at J to 1 base, leaving 11 bases not matched to a gene. This CDR3 is built from 16 residues. The receptor comes from an adult woman who had mild COVID-19 (a few samples of this study predate the infection). Cell type and time point are not known. The chain uses TRBV12-3 or TRBV12-4 and TRBJ2-3, with 8 bases identical to TRBD2. Sample: PBMCs or a T cell subset sorted from them (not recorded which). The CDR3 spells CASAPRREDGTDTQYF. The DNA of the CDR3 is TGTGCCAGCGCCCCGAGGCGGGAGGATGGCACAGATACGCAGTATTTT.